This TCR beta chain came from a study of beta chain features in type 1 diabetes. As to this clone: The antigen remains unidentified.

Of the isolated RNA, all was reverse transcribed, and so the sequenced material was expressed TCRB transcripts. Profiled with immunoSEQ multiplex PCR; TCRdb holds only in-frame clones, not every one. Of roughly 280,000 clones listed, around 22% are singletons. CDR3 length: 12 residues. Germline V gene data show CDR1 as MDHEN and CDR2 as SYDVKM. V lost 3 bases, J lost 9 bases, and 3 bases stayed unmatched. Study results and limitations: Sequencing from cDNA could over-represent high-TCR-expressing cells. Moderate yet significant TCRB CDR3 shortening was seen in Type 1 diabetes patients in all four CD4+ subsets. Type 1 diabetes patients had fewer VDJ junction insertions and more deletions.

The clonotype comes from a woman between 25 and 40 years old with type 1 diabetes. Sequencing was done on a sample of naive CD4+ T cells from blood. The chain links TRBV28 to TRBJ2-5, with TRBD1 matching over 8 bases. The CDR3 DNA is TGTGCCAGCAGTTTGGCGGACAGGGCCCAGTACTTC. Residues: CASSLADRAQYF.